Reported below is one T cell receptor (beta chain). This sample is part of a study of blood T cell repertoires in COVID-19. Profiling relied on immunoSEQ multiplex PCR, and the TCRdb table lists in-frame clones only, not all of them. This sample has about 240,000 clones, with around 87% found just once. This CDR3 region has 16 residues. Germline CDR1 reads SGHKS; CDR2 reads YYEKEE (reference sequence). The V end lost 0 bases, the J end lost 0 bases, and 13 bases lay between the germline ends. J is TRBJ2-7 and V is TRBV5-5; D gene uncertain. Sequencing was carried out using peripheral blood. The sequence was obtained from a man between 60 and 75 years old who had recovered from COVID-19. CDR3 residues: CASSLEAPFISYEQYV. The CDR3 DNA reads as TGTGCCAGCAGCTTGGAAGCTCCCTTTATCTCCTACGAGCAGTACGTC.